This TCR beta chain was sequenced during a study of T cells in women clearing cervical HPV infection. In regard to this clone: Sequencing ends 3 residues short of the CDR3 end; the germline J gene provides the rest.

Dot-blot hybridization genotyped cervical HPV amplified with MY09/MY11 PCR. Clones were read by immunoSEQ multiplex PCR, and TCRdb kept only the in-frame ones, dropping some. The sample table sets out about 40,000 clones. Germline assignment: CDR1 MRHNA and CDR2 SNTAGT. CDR3 length equals 15 residues. Trimming shortened V by 3 bases and J by 0 bases, and 9 bases separated the two germline ends. J is TRBJ2-1 and V is TRBV6-4; tentatively, D is TRBD1 (6 bases). Sequenced input: blood buffy coat. The origin of this receptor is a woman aged 18-70 years with a cervical HPV16 infection that either progressed to CIN3+ or cleared (not recorded which). CDR3 in amino acids: CASSEGAFSYNEQFF. The CDR3 DNA, read in part, is TGTGCCAGCAGTGAGGGGGCGTTCTCCTACAATGAG.